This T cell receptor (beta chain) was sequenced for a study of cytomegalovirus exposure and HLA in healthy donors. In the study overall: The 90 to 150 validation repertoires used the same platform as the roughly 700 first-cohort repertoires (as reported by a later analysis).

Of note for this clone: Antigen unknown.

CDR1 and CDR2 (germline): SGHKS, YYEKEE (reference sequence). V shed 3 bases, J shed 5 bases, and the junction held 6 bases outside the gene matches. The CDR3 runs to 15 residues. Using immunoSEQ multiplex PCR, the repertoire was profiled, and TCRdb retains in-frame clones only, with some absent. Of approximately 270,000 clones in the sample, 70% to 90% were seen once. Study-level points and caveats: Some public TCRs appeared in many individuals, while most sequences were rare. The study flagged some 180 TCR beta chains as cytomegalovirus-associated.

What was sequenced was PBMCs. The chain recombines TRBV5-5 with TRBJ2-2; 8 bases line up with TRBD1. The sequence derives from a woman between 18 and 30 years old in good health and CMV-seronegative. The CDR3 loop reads CASSWRTGSTGELFF. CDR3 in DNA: TGTGCCAGCAGCTGGAGGACAGGGAGTACCGGGGAGCTGTTTTTT.